This TCR beta chain was found in a study of technical replicates of blood from a few donors. Clones were read by immunoSEQ multiplex PCR, and TCRdb kept only the in-frame ones, dropping some. The sample records over 70,000 clones, roughly 92% being singletons. The CDR3 spans 13 residues. Germline-derived CDR1 and CDR2 are GTSNPN and SVGIG (reference sequence). V gave up 3 bases and J gave up 9 bases; unmatched junction bases: 7. Sequencing input: T cells isolated from PBMCs. The TCR sequence derives from a human donor in good health. The chain employs TRBV30 and TRBJ2-1; 8 bases fit TRBD2. The CDR3 DNA is TGTGCCTGGAGCTCCGGGAGGGACGGTGAGCAGTTCTTC. Residues: CAWSSGRDGEQFF.